Presented here are 3 T cell receptor beta chains from one specimen sequenced in a study of shared clonotypes between healthy human individuals. Profiling relied on immunoSEQ multiplex PCR, and the TCRdb table lists in-frame clones only, not all of them. This sample carries roughly 2,500,000 clones, 80% to 95% of them seen once, and the ten largest clones take 0.36%. Sample: naive CD4+ T cells from PBMCs. Subset specified: CD45RA+ positively selected. The receptors originated from a man aged 18 to 35 in good health. Some clones in this sample may be carry-over from other donors' samples.

The gene calls are TRBV11-1 and TRBJ1-4; 7 nucleotides agree with TRBD1. Germline V gene lookup returns CDR1 SGHAT and CDR2 FQDESV (reference sequence). The CDR3 has 13 amino acids. V dropped 3 bases and J dropped 6; count of bases not matched to a gene: 1. The CDR3 region has the DNA TGTGCCAGCAGCTTGGACAGGCATGAAAAACTGTTTTTT. This codes for CASSLDRHEKLFF. Full variable domain (missing parts from reference TRBV11-1 and TRBJ1-4): EAEVAQSPRYKITEKSQAVAFWCDPISGHATLYWYRQILGQGPELLVQFQDESVVDDSQLPKDRFSAERLKGVDSTLKIQPAELGDSAMYLCASSLDRHEKLFFGSGTQLSVL.

The genes are TRBV27 and TRBJ2-1, with 11 bases lining up with TRBD2. Germline assignment: CDR1 MNHEY and CDR2 SMNVEV (reference sequence). V shed 5 bases, J shed 1 base, and the junction held 4 bases outside the gene matches. The length of the CDR3 is 16 residues. The CDR3 DNA follows: TGTGCCAGCAGTGCCACTAGCGGGAGTTCCTACAATGAGCAGTTCTTC. Translation: CASSATSGSSYNEQFF.

The chain employs TRBV7-8 and TRBJ1-2; maybe TRBD1 (6 bases). Looked up from germline, CDR1 is SGHVS and CDR2 is FQNEAQ. The CDR3 spans 15 residues. Trimming cost V 5 bases and J 0 bases, with 13 bases left between them. The CDR3 region is CASSLQTGANYGYTF. As DNA, the CDR3 is TGTGCCAGCAGCCTCCAGACAGGCGCTAACTATGGCTACACCTTC.